The 2 T cell receptor beta chains listed next were all sequenced from one sample in a study of shared clonotypes between healthy human individuals. Here immunoSEQ multiplex PCR was the method, and the copy in TCRdb shows in-frame clones only, minus some. The data show about 2.4 million clones, with approximately 90% seen just once and around 0.14% held by the top ten. Sequencing used naive CD4+ T cells sorted from blood. Noted subset: CD45RA+ positively selected. The receptors were gathered from a man aged 18 to 30 in good health.

V gene TRBV5-4 combines with J gene TRBJ2-7; 8 nucleotides align to TRBD2. The CDR3 contains 14 residues. Germline CDR1 and CDR2: SGHNT and YYREEE (reference sequence). V trimming: 4 bases; J trimming: 0 bases; junction bases outside the gene matches: 3. This chain's CDR3 is CASSRGGPSYEQYF. DNA of the CDR3: TGTGCCAGCAGCCGCGGGGGGCCCTCCTACGAGCAGTACTTC.

A single count supports this clone. The V and J genes are TRBV2 and TRBJ2-3; no clear D. CDR1 and CDR2 from the germline V gene are SNHLY and FYNNEI. This CDR3 spans 12 amino acids. The V gene lost 1 base and the J gene lost 6 bases, with 5 bases spanning the gap. As DNA, the CDR3 is TGTGCCAGCAGTGAAGATTCGGATACGCAGTATTTT. Its translation: CASSEDSDTQYF.